This entry lists 32 T cell receptor beta chains sequenced from one sample in a study of blood T cells in healthy people across ages. Sample-barcoded 5' priming and a J-beta primer mix drove a second PCR of 7 to 11 cycles. TCRdb fed the 5' RACE reads into MiXCR, producing one record per CDR3 protein. The table has around 620,000 distinct CDR3 sequences, 25% to 30% seen once; the top ten hold 15% to 20%. The sequencing input was blood. These receptor sequences come from a woman in her 70s in good health.

V and J are TRBV12-3 or TRBV12-4 and TRBJ2-5; D not resolved. This CDR3 is built from 14 residues. V was shortened by 6 bases and J by 1 base, with 12 bases between the two germline ends. CDR3 loop: CASSPSPVQETQYF. The DNA of the CDR3 is TGTGCCAGCAGCCCATCGCCCGTCCAAGAGACCCAGTACTTC.

This chain joins TRBV20-1 and TRBJ2-1; 8 bases align to TRBD2. The CDR3 contains 17 residues. Looked up from germline, CDR1 is DFQATT and CDR2 is SNEGSKA (reference sequence). V lost 5 bases to trimming and J lost 4 bases; unmatched junction nucleotides: 16. The CDR3 loop reads CSALTLGSGEIYNEQFF. The CDR3 nucleotides are TGCAGTGCTCTAACATTAGGTAGCGGGGAGATTTACAATGAGCAGTTCTTC.

This clonotype was picked up a small number of times. The chain is built from TRBV20-1 and TRBJ2-3; D call uncertain. The length of the CDR3 is 14 residues. Germline-derived CDR1 and CDR2 are DFQATT and SNEGSKA (reference sequence). Between the trimmed V and J ends, which lost 6 bases and 0 bases, there was a span of 13 bases. CDR3 DNA: TGCAGTGCCCCTAATTCATTTAGCACAGATACGCAGTATTTT. Translated: CSAPNSFSTDTQYF.

A few counts support this clonotype. V gene TRBV6-2 or TRBV6-3 combines with J gene TRBJ2-4; D gene unclear. The germline V gene encodes CDR1 MNHEY and CDR2 SVGEGT. The CDR3 runs 13 residues. V was clipped by 7 bases and J by 6 bases, with 13 bases between them. DNA of the CDR3: TGTGCCAGCACTCCCTCCGGCGGAAACATTCAGTACTTC. Protein sequence: CASTPSGGNIQYF.

This chain uses TRBV6-2 or TRBV6-3 with TRBJ1-1; 7 nucleotides align to TRBD1. V shed 4 bases and J 3 bases; nucleotides not matched to a gene: 8. CDR3 size: 15 residues. Germline V gene data show CDR1 as MNHEY and CDR2 as SVGEGT. The CDR3 DNA follows: TGTGCCAGCAGTTCCCAGGGGGGGAGATACACTGAAGCTTTCTTT. Protein sequence: CASSSQGGRYTEAFF.

CDR3 loop: CSPTPGPRPGELFF. The CDR3 DNA reads as TGCAGCCCGACTCCGGGCCCCCGTCCCGGGGAGCTGTTTTTT. The V call is TRBV20-1, the J call TRBJ2-2; D gene unclear. The CDR3 is 14 residues long. Germline V gene lookup returns CDR1 DFQATT and CDR2 SNEGSKA (reference sequence).

This clonotype was observed at least ten times. The gene calls are TRBV4-3 and TRBJ1-2; 8 bases line up with TRBD1. Germline-derived CDR1 and CDR2 are LGHNA and YSLEER. The junction had 4 bases not matched to a gene; V was cut back by 3 bases and J by 4 bases. This CDR3 region has 14 residues. The CDR3 sequence is CASSHDRGAYGYTF. CDR3 DNA sequence: TGCGCCAGCAGCCACGACAGGGGCGCCTATGGCTACACCTTC.

This chain links TRBV6-6 with TRBJ2-7; D may correspond to TRBD1 or TRBD2 (6 bases each). The V end lost 4 bases, the J end lost 4 bases, and 14 bases lay between the germline ends. This CDR3 spans 14 amino acids. Germline V CDR1 and CDR2: MNHNY, SVGAGI (reference sequence). The CDR3 spells CASSSRGVVYEQYF. DNA of the CDR3: TGTGCCAGCAGTTCTAGGGGGGTGGTGTACGAGCAGTACTTC.

V gene TRBV30 combines with J gene TRBJ1-2; maybe TRBD1 (5 bases). CDR1 is GTSNPN, CDR2 SVGIG, per germline (reference sequence). The V end lost 2 bases, the J end lost 7 bases, and 17 bases lay between the germline ends. The CDR3 is 14 amino acids. The chain's CDR3 is CAWSKAGLYGGYTF. The CDR3 coding sequence is TGTGCCTGGAGTAAGGCAGGGTTATATGGTGGCTACACCTTC.

Concerning this clonotype: Since no conserved phenylalanine or tryptophan closes the CDR3, a read error is the likely cause. The chain recombines TRBV20-1 with TRBJ2-5, with a weak D call TRBD2 (5 bases). V shed 5 bases and J shed 7 bases, with 17 bases lying between them. The CDR3 is 13 amino acids. Germline V gene lookup returns CDR1 DFQATT and CDR2 SNEGSKA (reference sequence). CDR3 bases: TGCAGTGCTCCGGCCCTGAACGCGGGGACCCAGTACCTC. As protein: CSAPALNAGTQYL.

There are a few counts of this clonotype. The gene calls are TRBV5-1 and TRBJ2-1, with D perhaps being TRBD1 or TRBD2 (7 bases each). The CDR3 is 16 amino acids. CDR1 is SGHRS and CDR2 is YFSETQ in the germline V gene. The ends were cut back, 4 bases at V and 0 bases at J, with 14 bases in the middle. The DNA of the CDR3 is TGCGCCAGCAGCCGACAGGGCGGGAGCTCCTACAATGAGCAGTTCTTC. It is translated as CASSRQGGSSYNEQFF.

This clonotype was recorded at least ten times. The V call is TRBV7-9, the J call TRBJ1-2; D uncertain. The CDR3 extends over 14 amino acids. The V and J ends lost 0 bases and 5 bases respectively, with 10 bases between them. CDR1 and CDR2 (germline): SEHNR, FQNEAQ (reference sequence). CDR3 protein: CASSLALGLYGYTF. For the CDR3, the DNA is TGTGCCAGCAGCTTAGCGCTAGGGCTGTATGGCTACACCTTC. The full variable domain, rest sourced from reference TRBV7-9 and TRBJ1-2, is DTGVSQNPRHKITKRGQNVTFRCDPISEHNRLYWYRQTLGQGPEFLTYFQNEAQLEKSRLLSDRFSAERPKGSFSTLEIQRTEQGDSAMYLCASSLALGLYGYTFGSGTRLTVV.

J is TRBJ2-5 and V is TRBV20-1; TRBD1 aligns across 9 bases. The assigned J gene may be wrong: the sequence end matches TRBJ2-7 better. Germline V gene lookup returns CDR1 DFQATT and CDR2 SNEGSKA (reference sequence). The CDR3 is made up of 14 amino acids. This CDR3 is CSASGQGSSYEQYF. CDR3 nucleotides: TGCAGTGCGTCGGGACAGGGATCTTCCTACGAGCAGTACTTC.

This clonotype has just a few counts. The chain is built from TRBV7-9 and TRBJ1-4, with 8 nucleotides matching TRBD1. The CDR3 is 14 amino acids. The trim removed 5 bases at V and 8 bases at J, leaving 7 bases unmatched. CDR1 is SEHNR, CDR2 FQNEAQ, per germline (reference sequence). In DNA, the CDR3 is TGTGCCAGCAGCCCTGGTTGGACAGGGGAAAAACTGTTTTTT. Translated, it gives CASSPGWTGEKLFF.

This clonotype was seen more than once but under ten times. V gene TRBV6-5 combines with J gene TRBJ2-7, with D perhaps matching TRBD1 (6 bases). Germline CDR1 is MNHEY and CDR2 is SVGAGI. The V end lost 5 bases, the J end lost 1 base, and 9 bases lay between the germline ends. The CDR3 is made up of 13 amino acids. The chain's CDR3 is CASSDGTSYEQYF. The CDR3 region has the DNA TGTGCCAGCAGTGACGGGACATCCTACGAGCAGTACTTC.

The chain couples TRBV20-1 to TRBJ2-3, with D uncertain. The CDR3 consists of 13 residues. CDR1 and CDR2 from the germline V gene are DFQATT and SNEGSKA (reference sequence). V lost 1 base and J lost 3, with 8 bases in between. For the CDR3, the DNA is TGCAGTGCTAGAGCCCTCCTAACAGATACGCAGTATTTT. Protein: CSARALLTDTQYF.

The V and J genes are TRBV5-1 and TRBJ1-3, with D perhaps TRBD1 (6 bases). Germline CDR1 and CDR2: SGHRS and YFSETQ. V shed 5 bases and J shed 1 base, with 22 bases lying between them. This CDR3 is built from 18 residues. The CDR3 region has the DNA TGCGCCAGCAGATCCTCGGGGGGGCCGACCTTTTCTGGAAACACCATATATTTT. Translated: CASRSSGGPTFSGNTIYF.

The V and J genes are TRBV6-2 or TRBV6-3 and TRBJ2-5, with 9 bases fitting TRBD1. The end of the DNA aligns better with TRBJ2-1, so the J call may be wrong. Germline assignment: CDR1 MNHEY and CDR2 SVGEGT. The CDR3 has 14 amino acids. CDR3 bases: TGTGCCAGCAGCCTCGGACAGGGGCGCGTGGAGCAGTTCTTC. Translation: CASSLGQGRVEQFF.

This clonotype was picked up a small number of times. The chain employs TRBV30 and TRBJ2-4, with 9 bases lining up with TRBD1. Trimming at V came to 4 bases and at J to 6 bases, leaving 4 bases not matched to a gene. The CDR3 sequence is 13 residues long. The V gene's germline CDR1 is GTSNPN and CDR2 SVGIG (reference sequence). DNA of the CDR3: TGTGCCTGGACGACAGGGGGGTTAAACATTCAGTACTTC. Encoded protein: CAWTTGGLNIQYF.

The chain is built from TRBV7-2 and TRBJ2-5, with TRBD1 identical over 7 bases. The ends lost 2 bases at V and 4 bases at J; junction bases unmatched: 10. The CDR3 is made up of 16 amino acids. Germline CDR1 reads SGHTA; CDR2 reads FQGNSA. CDR3 sequence: CASSLNGRQGAETQYF. The CDR3 nucleotides are TGTGCCAGCAGCTTAAACGGTAGACAGGGAGCAGAGACCCAGTACTTC.

This chain joins TRBV30 and TRBJ1-4; D might be TRBD1 (5 bases). Trimming pared 1 base from V and 3 bases from J, leaving 12 bases between. The CDR3 consists of 15 residues. CDR1 is GTSNPN and CDR2 is SVGIG in the germline V gene (reference sequence). CDR3 coding DNA: TGTGCCTGGAGTGGCCAGGGTGGGTCTAATGAAAAACTGTTTTTT. This codes for CAWSGQGGSNEKLFF.

The CDR3 sequence is CSAFILYGYTF. CDR3 DNA: TGCAGTGCTTTTATCCTCTATGGCTACACCTTC. The V call is TRBV20-1, the J call TRBJ1-2; D is uncertain. The germline gives CDR1 DFQATT, CDR2 SNEGSKA (reference sequence). The V and J ends lost 5 bases and 4 bases respectively, with 8 bases between them. CDR3 length equals 11 residues.

This clonotype was counted a few times. CDR3 loop: CASSLLTGRLETQYF. Written as DNA, the CDR3 is TGTGCCAGCAGCTTACTGACTGGGAGGCTTGAGACCCAGTACTTC. The rearrangement joins TRBV7-2 to TRBJ2-5; D perhaps matches TRBD2 (6 bases). In germline, CDR1 is SGHTA, CDR2 FQGNSA. This CDR3 spans 15 amino acids. Trimming removed 2 bases from V and 5 bases from J, with 15 bases in between.

The gene calls are TRBV6-1 and TRBJ1-1; D gene uncertain. The CDR3 consists of 15 residues. Germline CDR1 is MNHNS and CDR2 is SASEGT. V was trimmed by 2 bases and J by 4 bases, leaving 14 bases between them. The CDR3 spells CASSEILGAGTEAFF. The CDR3 coding sequence is TGTGCCAGCAGTGAAATTCTGGGCGCGGGCACTGAAGCTTTCTTT.

The genes are TRBV7-8 and TRBJ1-6; 8 bases line up with TRBD1. The trim removed 0 bases at V and 7 bases at J, leaving 2 bases unmatched. CDR3 length: 15 residues. Germline loops: CDR1 SGHVS, CDR2 FQNEAQ. The CDR3 here is CASSLATGVNSPLHF. CDR3 coding DNA: TGTGCCAGCAGCTTAGCGACAGGGGTCAATTCACCCCTCCACTTT.

The V and J genes are TRBV18 and TRBJ2-3, with D tentatively TRBD2 (5 bases). Germline V lookup: CDR1 KGHSH, CDR2 LQKENI. The CDR3 has 14 amino acids. Trimming took off 3 bases at V and 2 bases at J, with 9 bases between the two ends. As DNA, the CDR3 is TGTGCCAGCTCACCCCTGGGAGCCACAGATACGCAGTATTTT. Its translation is CASSPLGATDTQYF.

The genes are TRBV29-1 and TRBJ2-6; D may be TRBD1 (6 bases). V lost 4 bases and J 2 bases, leaving 12 bases between the germline ends. This CDR3 is built from 15 residues. Germline CDR1 is SQVTM and CDR2 is ANQGSEA. The CDR3 reads CSVVKSGAGANVLTF. CDR3 bases: TGCAGCGTTGTTAAGTCAGGGGCTGGGGCCAACGTCCTGACTTTC.

A few counts support this clonotype. The J gene is TRBJ2-5, the V gene TRBV20-1; TRBD2 matches at 7 bases. The ends lost 2 bases at V and 2 bases at J; junction bases unmatched: 5. CDR1 and CDR2 (germline): DFQATT, SNEGSKA (reference sequence). This CDR3 comprises 14 residues. For the CDR3, the DNA is TGCAGTGCTAGACTTATGGGGGGGCAAGAGACCCAGTACTTC. This encodes CSARLMGGQETQYF.

In this sample, this clonotype turned up a few times. The chain joins TRBV20-1 to TRBJ2-5; TRBD2 aligns across 12 bases. The CDR3 sequence is 19 residues long. Losses at the gene ends were 7 bases for V and 4 bases for J; bases not matched to a gene: 22. In germline, CDR1 is DFQATT, CDR2 SNEGSKA (reference sequence). In DNA, the CDR3 is TGCAGTGTTGGAGATACGTCAACTAGCGGGGGGCTACGTGGAGAGACCCAGTACTTC. It translates to CSVGDTSTSGGLRGETQYF.

This clonotype was counted a few times. The chain is built from TRBV7-2 and TRBJ1-5; D remains ambiguous. The germline CDR1 and CDR2 sequences are SGHTA and FQGNSA. This CDR3 region has 16 residues. V lost 3 bases, J lost 1 base, and 13 bases lay in between. DNA of the CDR3: TGTGCCAGCAGCTTTGGAGGGCCCCAGAGCAATCAGCCCCAGCATTTT. The encoded protein is CASSFGGPQSNQPQHF.

This clonotype was seen a few times. V is TRBV10-3 and J is TRBJ2-2, with D tentatively TRBD1 (5 bases). The CDR3 length is 14 residues. V was clipped by 7 bases and J by 2 bases, with 11 bases between them. CDR1 and CDR2 from the germline V gene are ENHRY and SYGVKD. This chain's CDR3 is CAIKATVNTGELFF. For the CDR3, the DNA is TGTGCCATCAAAGCGACAGTAAACACCGGGGAGCTGTTTTTT.

This clonotype was observed a handful of times. The chain employs TRBV6-2 or TRBV6-3 and TRBJ1-1; D unresolved. The V end lost 5 bases, the J end lost 0 bases, and 13 bases lay between the germline ends. The germline V gene has CDR1 MNHEY and CDR2 SVGEGT. The CDR3 runs 15 residues. CDR3 DNA sequence: TGTGCCAGCAGTGCCCAAGGGTACATGAACACTGAAGCTTTCTTT. This gives the protein CASSAQGYMNTEAFF.